This T cell receptor beta chain was captured by sequencing in a study of CD8+CD57+ T cells in acquired aplastic anemia. Overall study context: Sorted cells (CD4+ and CD8+) yielded DNA amounts that averaged roughly 3 ug.

As concerns this clonotype: The germline gene is not matched at one end of the junction; a read error may be the cause.

All sequencing subjects had displayed CD8+CD57+ cell expansion on flow cytometry. Each patient carried a diagnosis of severe acquired aplastic anemia. The CDR3 is 13 amino acids. Germline-derived CDR1 and CDR2 are SNHLY and FYNNEI. The template used for profiling TCR beta VDJ and CDR3 was genomic DNA. Each CDR3 protein is one row after TCRdb ran MiXCR on the reads. This table holds a few hundred thousand distinct CDR3 sequences, approximately 80% found once. This TCR was sampled from a human donor with aplastic anemia. The sample comprised sorted CD4+, CD8+, or CD8+CD57+ T cells (not recorded which) from PBMCs. The chain links TRBV2 to TRBJ2-1; TRBD1 might be the D (8 bases). This chain's CDR3 is CASGQGRAGRLSF. The CDR3 DNA reads TGTGCCAGCGGACAGGGACGAGCGGGAAGGCTGTCCTTC.